This T cell receptor (beta chain) was observed in a study of blood T cells in healthy people across ages. Alongside a J-beta primer mix, a sample-barcoded 5' primer served in a second PCR lasting roughly 6 to 11 cycles. Each CDR3 protein is one row after TCRdb ran MiXCR on the 5' RACE reads. There are 1.8 million or so distinct CDR3 sequences in the sample; 30% to 40% occur only once, and more than 20% lies in the top ten. Trimming shortened V by 5 bases and J by 2 bases, and 15 bases separated the two germline ends. The CDR3 is 15 amino acids. The germline V gene has CDR1 LGHNA and CDR2 YSLEER. The individuals who served as donors were healthy Caucasians living in Russia, aged about 6 to 100. The authors isolated at least 6 million PBMCs per sample.

Sequenced input: blood. V gene TRBV4-3 combines with J gene TRBJ1-2; D perhaps matches TRBD1 (6 bases). This receptor was obtained from a human donor in good health. The CDR3 is CASSGLLGTNYGYTF. CDR3 bases: TGCGCCAGCAGCGGGCTGTTAGGGACAAACTATGGCTACACCTTC.